The 3 T cell receptor beta chains below all came from one sample that was sequenced in a study of cytomegalovirus exposure and HLA in healthy donors. It was with 60 Vbeta and 13 Jbeta primers that the PCR ran. Generated by immunoSEQ multiplex PCR, the TCRdb table keeps only in-frame clones and is missing some. Of 150,000 to 200,000 clones in the sample, more than 60% were seen once. Sequenced sample: PBMCs. The receptors shown here come from a man aged 25-40 years in good health and CMV-seropositive.

The chain is built from TRBV10-1 and TRBJ2-3; D might be TRBD2 (5 bases). CDR3 length equals 15 residues. CDR1 and CDR2 from the germline V gene are WNHNN and SYGVQD (reference sequence). Trimming shortened V by 6 bases and J by 6 bases, and 19 bases separated the two germline ends. CDR3 bases: TGCGCCAGCAGCGACGCTAGCTCGGGCGTGGATACGCAGTATTTT. It is translated as CASSDASSGVDTQYF.

This clone was found a few times. The chain has TRBV4-2 and TRBJ1-1; 7 bases match TRBD1. Germline V gives CDR1 LGHNA, CDR2 YNFKEQ. The V and J ends lost 3 bases and 5 bases, in that order; junction bases with no gene match: 6. There are 14 residues in the CDR3. The CDR3 reads CASSQTTGVTEAFF. CDR3 nucleotides: TGTGCCAGCAGCCAGACCACAGGGGTGACTGAAGCTTTCTTT.

This clone showed up just a few times. The chain links TRBV28 to TRBJ2-2; 11 bases fit TRBD1. The J segment lost 6 bases and the V segment lost 5 bases, leaving 8 bases of the junction unmatched. Germline assignment: CDR1 MDHEN and CDR2 SYDVKM. CDR3 length: 16 amino acids. The DNA of the CDR3 is TGTGCCAGCAGTGGGCCGGGACAGGGGGTGTCCGGGGAGCTGTTTTTT. It codes for CASSGPGQGVSGELFF.